This is a list of T cell receptor beta chains from one sample in a study of response to subunit inactivated influenza vaccine. Each CDR3 protein gets one entry after TCRdb re-called the RT-PCR reads with MiXCR. This sample carries under 850,000 distinct CDR3 sequences, less than 20% of them seen once, and the ten largest clones take about a tenth. The sample in question was PBMCs from blood, obtained around 5 days after vaccination. The source is a man aged 45-65 years who received an inactivated influenza vaccine. The CDR3 runs from the conserved cysteine through the conserved F or W. The D gene is left open where the match is weak. Clone size appears in some rows only: once, few, many, or a class for an expanded clone.

len	v_gene	d_gene	abundance	j_gene	CDR3aa	CDR3nt
14	TRBV13	.	few	TRBJ2-7	CASSLGTRNDEQYF	TGTGCCAGCAGCTTAGGGACACGGAACGACGAGCAGTACTTC
15	TRBV7-2	.	few	TRBJ2-2	CASSPSRGTTGELFF	TGTGCCAGCAGCCCCTCCAGGGGAACCACCGGGGAGCTGTTTTTT
20	TRBV11-1	TRBD2	.	TRBJ2-3	CASSFPMGLAGGPFTDTQYF	TGTGCCAGCAGCTTTCCTATGGGCCTAGCGGGGGGCCCCTTCACAGATACGCAGTATTTT
13	TRBV7-2	.	many	TRBJ2-7	CASSLEWGREQYF	TGTGCCAGCAGCTTAGAGTGGGGGCGAGAGCAGTACTTC
16	TRBV2	TRBD1	.	TRBJ2-3	CASSRAGGAGTDTQYF	TGTGCCAGCAGTAGAGCAGGGGGCGCGGGCACAGATACGCAGTATTTT
11	TRBV10-3	.	few	TRBJ2-1	CAIGSDYEQFF	TGTGCCATCGGTAGCGACTATGAGCAGTTCTTC
15	TRBV7-2	.	.	TRBJ2-1	CASSLAGLRGDEQFF	TGTGCCAGCAGCTTAGCGGGACTCCGAGGGGATGAGCAGTTCTTC
12	TRBV20-1	.	.	TRBJ2-5	CSAKRSMETQYF	TGCAGTGCCAAGCGATCTATGGAGACCCAGTACTTC
16	TRBV4-3	.	few	TRBJ2-7	CASSQDYGGLSYEQYF	TGCGCCAGCAGCCAAGATTATGGGGGGCTCTCCTACGAGCAGTACTTC
16	TRBV7-2	.	few	TRBJ2-7	CASSFSGVGMLVQQYF	TGTGCCAGCAGCTTTTCGGGCGTGGGTATGCTTGTACAGCAGTACTTC
16	TRBV12-3/TRBV12-4	TRBD1	.	TRBJ1-6	CASLQADRGLNSPLHF	TGTGCCAGCTTGCAGGCGGACAGGGGACTTAATTCACCCCTCCACTTT
11	TRBV29-1	.	many	TRBJ1-1	CMGQTNTEAFF	TGCATGGGGCAGACGAACACTGAAGCTTTCTTT
15	TRBV12-3/TRBV12-4	TRBD2	.	TRBJ2-3	CASSLTSGRSDTQYF	TGTGCCAGCAGTTTGACTAGCGGGAGGTCAGATACGCAGTATTTT
15	TRBV5-4	TRBD1	.	TRBJ1-4	CASSSDRGYDEKLFF	TGTGCCAGCAGCTCCGACAGGGGGTATGATGAAAAACTGTTTTTT
15	TRBV12-3/TRBV12-4	.	few	TRBJ1-4	CASSLLGASNEKLFF	TGTGCCAGCAGTTTATTGGGGGCCAGTAATGAAAAACTGTTTTTT
18	TRBV4-3	TRBD2	.	TRBJ2-3	CASSQEGRAGGFADTQYF	TGCGCCAGCAGCCAAGAGGGAAGAGCGGGAGGATTCGCAGATACGCAGTATTTT